Below are 27 T cell receptor beta chains sequenced from a single sample in a study of vaccination and CD4 T cells after COVID-19. The treatment was: roughly 11-day PBMC culture with coronavirus spike peptide pools or control peptides (ViraFEST assay). One should note that the unexposed donor's CD4+ T cells were collected before the COVID-19 pandemic (2011-2018). Oncomine TCR Beta short-read sequencing was applied to DNA from cultured CD4+ T cells. TCRdb used MiXCR to reprocess the PCR reads, holding one entry per CDR3 protein. Among approximately 9,500 distinct CDR3 sequences listed, less than 50% were seen once. What these receptors recognize is not known. The sample consisted of CD4+ T cells from blood, cultured in vitro. All receptors derive from a human donor in good health.

The genes are TRBV20-1 and TRBJ2-7, with a weak D call TRBD2 (5 bases). Germline CDR1 DFQATT, CDR2 SNEGSKA (reference sequence). There are 12 residues in the CDR3. Trimming removed 2 bases from V and 6 bases from J, with 11 bases in between. CDR3 residues: CSARIPRGEQYF. In nucleotides, the CDR3 is TGCAGTGCTAGAATACCTCGGGGCGAGCAGTACTTC.

This clonotype was recorded a few times. The V call is TRBV2, the J call TRBJ2-5; D is perhaps TRBD2 (6 bases). The CDR3 is 11 amino acids. V gave up 7 bases and J gave up 5 bases, with 8 bases separating them. Germline V gene data show CDR1 as SNHLY and CDR2 as FYNNEI. The CDR3 bases are TGTGCCAGCACACGGGAGGAGACCCAGTACTTC. Its protein product is CASTREETQYF.

This clonotype is labeled large. The chain links TRBV15 to TRBJ1-1; unclear D gene. This CDR3 region has 14 residues. Germline V gene sequence: CDR1 LNHNV, CDR2 YYDKDF (reference sequence). With 1 base removed from V and 4 bases from J, the gap between germline ends came to 10 bases. CDR3 sequence: CATSRASVRTEAFF. In nucleotides, the CDR3 is TGTGCCACCAGCAGAGCCTCAGTCCGCACTGAAGCTTTCTTT.

The chain combines TRBV5-1 with TRBJ1-6; D gene uncertain. V was cut by 4 bases and J by 6 bases, with 14 bases left in between. The CDR3 is 15 residues long. CDR1 and CDR2 (germline): SGHRS, YFSETQ. CDR3 protein: CASSPEGSINSPLHF. The CDR3 region has the DNA TGCGCCAGCAGCCCGGAAGGCTCAATTAATTCACCCCTCCACTTT.

V usage is TRBV2 and J usage is TRBJ1-5; tentatively, D is TRBD1 (6 bases). Germline-derived CDR1 and CDR2 are SNHLY and FYNNEI. V dropped 6 bases and J dropped 6 bases, with 12 bases sitting between them. CDR3 length equals 13 residues. CDR3 in amino acids: CASRGGGAQPQHF. CDR3 sequence (DNA): TGTGCCAGCAGGGGAGGGGGGGCTCAGCCCCAGCATTTT.

The chain carries TRBV14 and TRBJ1-2, with D unresolved. Trimming shortened V by 2 bases and J by 6 bases, and 22 bases separated the two germline ends. The CDR3 extends over 17 amino acids. The V gene's germline CDR1 is SGHDN and CDR2 FVKESK. DNA for the CDR3: TGTGCCAGCAGCCAACTGCCGGGCGGCAGGCTGGAGAATGGCTACACCTTC. Translated, it gives CASSQLPGGRLENGYTF.

The chain employs TRBV20-1 and TRBJ2-1; 8 nucleotides line up with TRBD2. The CDR3 totals 15 residues. The J segment lost 6 bases and the V segment lost 6 bases, leaving 13 bases of the junction unmatched. Germline V gene data show CDR1 as DFQATT and CDR2 as SNEGSKA (reference sequence). CDR3 DNA: TGCAGTGCCCCAGACGGGACTAGACCGGGCAATGAGCAGTTCTTC. It specifies CSAPDGTRPGNEQFF.

This clonotype was found a few times. The V gene is TRBV19, the J gene TRBJ1-1, with D tentatively TRBD1 (5 bases). From germline, CDR1 is LNHDA and CDR2 SQIVND (reference sequence). V was pared by 3 bases and J by 4 bases, with 15 bases between. This CDR3 is 15 amino acids long. Here the CDR3 reads CASSIKERGSTEAFF. The DNA for the CDR3 is TGTGCCAGTAGTATTAAGGAGCGGGGGAGCACTGAAGCTTTCTTT.

This clonotype was observed a handful of times. The chain has TRBV7-6 and TRBJ2-5, with D maybe TRBD1 (6 bases). V lost 1 base and J 1 base, leaving 10 bases between the germline ends. This CDR3 is 15 amino acids long. Germline CDR1 and CDR2: SGHVS and FNYEAQ. CDR3 sequence (DNA): TGTGCCAGCAGCTTAGTTACAGGGCCCCAAGAGACCCAGTACTTC. This encodes CASSLVTGPQETQYF.

V gene TRBV19 combines with J gene TRBJ1-2; weak D call: TRBD1 (5 bases). The CDR3 spans 14 residues. V lost 5 bases to trimming and J lost 5 bases, with 15 bases between them. CDR1 is LNHDA and CDR2 is SQIVND in the germline V gene (reference sequence). The CDR3 loop is CASSFQGFLYGYTF. The CDR3 DNA is TGTGCCAGTAGTTTTCAGGGATTCTTATATGGCTACACCTTC. The full variable domain, completed using reference TRBV19 and TRBJ1-2, is DGGITQSPKYLFRKEGQNVTLSCEQNLNHDAMYWYRQDPGQGLRLIYYSQIVNDFQKGDIAEGYSVSREKKESFPLTVTSAQKNPTAFYLCASSFQGFLYGYTFGSGTRLTVV.

The chain has TRBV24-1 and TRBJ2-5; D tentatively fits TRBD1 or TRBD2 (5 bases each). CDR3 length: 15 amino acids. Germline V gene lookup returns CDR1 KGHDR and CDR2 SFDVKD. With 5 bases removed from V and 4 bases from J, the gap between germline ends came to 16 bases. The DNA for the CDR3 is TGTGCCACCAGTGGCCCCGGGACCCAGGTAGAGACCCAGTACTTC. This translates into CATSGPGTQVETQYF.

This clonotype is labeled medium-sized (0.01 to 0.1%). The rearrangement links TRBV2 to TRBJ1-1; no reliable D call. Germline V gives CDR1 SNHLY, CDR2 FYNNEI. The V end was cut by 4 bases, the J end by 0 bases, with 12 bases between. The CDR3 has 15 amino acids. This CDR3 reads CASSAGGIMNTEAFF. The CDR3 nucleotides read TGTGCCAGCAGTGCGGGAGGTATAATGAACACTGAAGCTTTCTTT. The full variable domain, completed using reference TRBV2 and TRBJ1-1, is EPEVTQTPSHQVTQMGQEVILRCVPISNHLYFYWYRQILGQKVEFLVSFYNNEISEKSEIFDDQFSVERPDGSNFTLKIRSTKLEDSAMYFCASSAGGIMNTEAFFGQGTRLTVV.

This clonotype was counted between two and nine times. The chain uses TRBV19 and TRBJ1-5; unclear D gene. The germline V and J ends were trimmed by 3 bases and 0 bases, with 18 bases remaining between them. CDR1 and CDR2 (germline): LNHDA, SQIVND (reference sequence). The CDR3 is made up of 18 amino acids. This CDR3 is CASSMGSGRFNSNQPQHF. As DNA, the CDR3 is TGTGCCAGTAGTATGGGATCTGGGAGATTCAATAGCAATCAGCCCCAGCATTTT.

This sequence joins TRBV6-5 and TRBJ1-5; tentatively, D is TRBD1 (6 bases). The CDR3 is made up of 17 amino acids. CDR1 is MNHEY and CDR2 is SVGAGI in the germline V gene. The V gene lost 0 bases and the J gene lost 4 bases, with 16 bases spanning the gap. The CDR3 DNA sequence: TGTGCCAGCAGTTACTCGAGTAGCGACAGGTCAAATCAGCCCCAGCATTTT. Amino acids: CASSYSSSDRSNQPQHF.

V is TRBV6-1 and J is TRBJ2-5, with D unclear. The CDR3 length is 12 residues. V was pared by 8 bases and J by 7 bases, with 14 bases between. Germline CDR1 MNHNS, CDR2 SASEGT. The DNA of the CDR3 is TGTGCCAGCGGGAATATGGGGATGACCCAGTACTTC. Translated: CASGNMGMTQYF.

The rearrangement joins TRBV19 to TRBJ2-2; D unclear. The V end lost 4 bases, the J end lost 2 bases, and 5 bases lay between the germline ends. This CDR3 comprises 13 residues. From germline, CDR1 is LNHDA and CDR2 SQIVND (reference sequence). The DNA for the CDR3 is TGTGCCAGTAGTACCCGTAACACCGGGGAGCTGTTTTTT. This sequence encodes CASSTRNTGELFF. The full variable domain, rest sourced from reference TRBV19 and TRBJ2-2, is DGGITQSPKYLFRKEGQNVTLSCEQNLNHDAMYWYRQDPGQGLRLIYYSQIVNDFQKGDIAEGYSVSREKKESFPLTVTSAQKNPTAFYLCASSTRNTGELFFGEGSRLTVL.

V and J are TRBV7-8 and TRBJ2-2; D might be TRBD1 or TRBD2, each matching 5 bases. The germline gives CDR1 SGHVS, CDR2 FQNEAQ. The V and J ends lost 5 bases and 6 bases respectively, with 19 bases between them. The CDR3 has 16 residues. CDR3 nucleotides: TGTGCCAGCAGCCAGGGTGGCAGGAGCGGTGCCGGGGAGCTGTTTTTT. Its translation is CASSQGGRSGAGELFF.

The table lists this clonotype with a few counts. CDR3 protein: CSARVPSTGELFF. CDR3 nucleotides: TGCAGTGCTAGAGTCCCATCAACCGGGGAGCTGTTTTTT. V usage is TRBV20-1 and J usage is TRBJ2-2; D is unclear. The CDR3 spans 13 residues. The V end lost 1 base, the J end lost 5 bases, and 8 bases lay between the germline ends. Germline loops: CDR1 DFQATT, CDR2 SNEGSKA (reference sequence).

This clonotype was seen only a few times. The genes are TRBV11-3 and TRBJ2-1, with 10 bases aligning to TRBD2. With V trimmed by 1 base and J by 9 bases, 9 bases remained unmatched. Germline assignment: CDR1 SGHNT and CDR2 YENEEA. The CDR3 spans 16 residues. The CDR3 protein is CASSLVTSGTIGEQFF. Written as DNA, the CDR3 is TGTGCCAGCAGCTTAGTCACTAGCGGGACTATCGGTGAGCAGTTCTTC.

A few counts support this clonotype. The chain combines TRBV6-1 with TRBJ1-2; 7 bases fit TRBD1. Per germline, CDR1 MNHNS and CDR2 SASEGT. Losses at the gene ends were 6 bases for V and 4 bases for J; bases not matched to a gene: 11. The CDR3 has 15 amino acids. CDR3 sequence: CASRETGYSVYGYTF. The DNA for the CDR3 is TGTGCCAGCAGGGAGACAGGGTACTCCGTCTATGGCTACACCTTC.

The chain couples TRBV20-1 to TRBJ2-3, with unresolved D. V was pared by 1 base and J by 1 base, with 6 bases between. Per the germline V gene, CDR1 is DFQATT and CDR2 is SNEGSKA (reference sequence). The CDR3 is 13 residues long. The CDR3 here is CSARVGGTDTQYF. DNA of the CDR3: TGCAGTGCTAGAGTGGGCGGCACAGATACGCAGTATTTT.

There are a few counts of this clonotype. The chain combines TRBV6-1 with TRBJ1-5, with D perhaps TRBD1 (6 bases). Trimming shortened V by 6 bases and J by 6 bases, and 21 bases separated the two germline ends. Germline V gene sequence: CDR1 MNHNS, CDR2 SASEGT. There are 16 residues in the CDR3. The CDR3 region has the DNA TGTGCCAGCAGCCCGCCCCGAAATCTGGGGGCTCAGCCCCAGCATTTT. Translating gives CASSPPRNLGAQPQHF.

This chain uses TRBV7-6 with TRBJ1-4; tentatively, D is TRBD1 (5 bases). The ends were cut back, 5 bases at V and 8 bases at J, with 15 bases in the middle. This CDR3 region has 14 residues. The germline V gene has CDR1 SGHVS and CDR2 FNYEAQ. This CDR3 reads CASSIIPQGEKLFF. In DNA form, the CDR3 reads TGTGCCAGCAGCATAATACCCCAGGGCGAAAAACTGTTTTTT.

This clonotype was counted between two and nine times. This sequence joins TRBV7-9 and TRBJ1-2; 10 bases are a match to TRBD1. CDR1 and CDR2 (germline): SEHNR, FQNEAQ (reference sequence). The CDR3 covers 13 residues. Unmatched junction bases numbered 6, after V lost 5 bases and J lost 9 bases. The CDR3 sequence is CASSHGTGESYTF. In DNA, the CDR3 is TGTGCCAGCAGCCACGGGACAGGGGAGAGCTACACCTTC.

The V call is TRBV6-1, the J call TRBJ1-1, with 7 nucleotides matching TRBD1. With 8 bases clipped from V and 2 bases from J, the junction kept 11 bases outside the gene matches. Germline V lookup: CDR1 MNHNS, CDR2 SASEGT. This CDR3 is built from 15 residues. The DNA of the CDR3 is TGTGCCAGCCGCGGACAGGTCAACTTTAACACTGAAGCTTTCTTT. This codes for CASRGQVNFNTEAFF.

V usage is TRBV5-1 and J usage is TRBJ2-2; D is perhaps TRBD1 (5 bases). The CDR3 is made up of 18 amino acids. V shed 0 bases and J shed 5 bases, with 20 bases lying between them. Germline CDR1 is SGHRS and CDR2 is YFSETQ. CDR3 loop: CASSLEPPGPQRTGELFF. In DNA form, the CDR3 reads TGCGCCAGCAGCTTGGAACCGCCAGGGCCACAGAGAACCGGGGAGCTGTTTTTT.

This chain connects TRBV7-9 to TRBJ2-7, with a possible D match to TRBD2 (5 bases). V lost 3 bases to trimming and J lost 0 bases, with 18 bases between them. Germline CDR1 SEHNR, CDR2 FQNEAQ (reference sequence). This CDR3 contains 17 residues. The CDR3 protein is CASSLAIGQRSSYEQYF. As DNA, the CDR3 is TGTGCCAGCAGCTTGGCAATCGGGCAGCGGTCCTCCTACGAGCAGTACTTC. Variable domain in full (rest from reference TRBV7-9 and TRBJ2-7): DTGVSQNPRHKITKRGQNVTFRCDPISEHNRLYWYRQTLGQGPEFLTYFQNEAQLEKSRLLSDRFSAERPKGSFSTLEIQRTEQGDSAMYLCASSLAIGQRSSYEQYFGPGTRLTVT.